The 25 T cell receptor beta chains below come from one sample, sequenced in a study of blood T cell repertoires in COVID-19 (dated by TCRdb to 2018 to 2021). Receptor amplification or capture employed the immunoSEQ multiplex PCR assay. The clones in this table, taken by TCRdb from immuneACCESS, are in-frame only. Not every clone is retained; where verified, under half of the shortfall comes from an unresolved V gene, and the cause of the rest is unknown. The table for this sample lists about 68,000 clones; approximately 85% of them were counted only once. Jointly, the top ten make up approximately 25% of the sample. The sequenced sample consisted of peripheral blood. All receptors come from a man aged 45-65 years with acute or convalescent COVID-19.

The chain combines TRBV11-2 with TRBJ1-2; 7 bases are a match to TRBD1. The CDR3 spans 16 residues. The V gene's germline CDR1 is SGHAT and CDR2 FQNNGV. J gave up 3 bases and V 6 bases, and 13 bases lay outside the gene matches. CDR3 sequence (DNA): TGTGCCAGCAGAGTGGACAGGCCTCTGATATACTATGGCTACACCTTC. Protein: CASRVDRPLIYYGYTF.

The chain is built from TRBV30 and TRBJ1-1, with a tentative D call TRBD1 (6 bases). The CDR3 runs to 14 residues. The V end lost 4 bases, the J end lost 7 bases, and 19 bases lay between the germline ends. Looked up from germline, CDR1 is GTSNPN and CDR2 is SVGIG (reference sequence). The CDR3 nucleotides are TGTGCCTGGACCGAAATGGACAGTGCAGATGAAGCTTTCTTT. It encodes CAWTEMDSADEAFF.

V gene TRBV7-9 combines with J gene TRBJ2-5, with D possibly matching TRBD2 (5 bases). Germline values: CDR1 SEHNR, CDR2 FQNEAQ (reference sequence). CDR3 size: 14 residues. V was shortened by 3 bases and J by 5 bases, with 13 bases between the two germline ends. CDR3 loop: CASSFVRGSETQYF. The DNA of the CDR3 is TGTGCCAGCAGCTTTGTTCGGGGTTCGGAGACCCAGTACTTC.

The genes are TRBV2 and TRBJ2-2, with D possibly being TRBD2 (6 bases). V gave up 7 bases and J gave up 2 bases, with 14 bases separating them. The length of the CDR3 is 15 residues. The germline V gene encodes CDR1 SNHLY and CDR2 FYNNEI. The chain's CDR3 is CASKRGGDNTGELFF. CDR3 nucleotides: TGTGCCAGCAAACGCGGCGGGGATAACACCGGGGAGCTGTTTTTT. The complete variable domain, with remaining parts taken from reference TRBV2 and TRBJ2-2, reads EPEVTQTPSHQVTQMGQEVILRCVPISNHLYFYWYRQILGQKVEFLVSFYNNEISEKSEIFDDQFSVERPDGSNFTLKIRSTKLEDSAMYFCASKRGGDNTGELFFGEGSRLTVL.

This chain links TRBV11-1 with TRBJ2-7, with D perhaps matching TRBD2 (5 bases). The germline V gene encodes CDR1 SGHAT and CDR2 FQDESV (reference sequence). This CDR3 is 14 amino acids long. V dropped 4 bases and J dropped 2 bases, with 12 bases sitting between them. The CDR3 region is CASSSDEGTYEQYF. CDR3 DNA: TGTGCCAGCAGCTCCGATGAGGGAACCTACGAGCAGTACTTC.

The chain carries TRBV6-6 and TRBJ1-1; possible D gene TRBD1, 6 bases. The germline V and J ends were trimmed by 5 bases and 4 bases, with 17 bases remaining between them. The germline V gene encodes CDR1 MNHNY and CDR2 SVGAGI (reference sequence). CDR3 length equals 15 residues. The CDR3 DNA reads TGTGCCAGCAGTAGGGACACCCCTACAAGCACTGAAGCTTTCTTT. This codes for CASSRDTPTSTEAFF.

Only one count was recorded for this clone. The chain is built from TRBV2 and TRBJ2-7; 10 bases align to TRBD2. The CDR3 is made up of 15 amino acids. Germline CDR1 reads SNHLY; CDR2 reads FYNNEI. Trimming took 3 bases from V and 1 from J; bases not matched to a gene: 3. The CDR3 loop is CASSERAGGSYEQYV. For the CDR3, the DNA is TGTGCCAGCAGTGAGCGAGCGGGGGGGTCCTACGAGCAGTACGTC.

V usage is TRBV7-9 and J usage is TRBJ2-2; tentatively, D is TRBD1 (6 bases). The CDR3 has 15 amino acids. CDR1 and CDR2 (germline): SEHNR, FQNEAQ (reference sequence). Trimming stripped 5 bases from V and 4 bases from J, with 14 bases between. DNA for the CDR3: TGTGCCAGCAGCCCACAGGGATTGGGCACCGGGGAGCTGTTTTTT. It translates to CASSPQGLGTGELFF. Supplemented by reference TRBV7-9 and TRBJ2-2, the full variable domain reads DTGVSQNPRHKITKRGQNVTFRCDPISEHNRLYWYRQTLGQGPEFLTYFQNEAQLEKSRLLSDRFSAERPKGSFSTLEIQRTEQGDSAMYLCASSPQGLGTGELFFGEGSRLTVL.

The gene calls are TRBV5-4 and TRBJ2-3; 7 nucleotides line up with TRBD2. Germline CDR1 is SGHNT and CDR2 is YYREEE (reference sequence). This CDR3 is built from 15 residues. V was pared by 4 bases and J by 2 bases, with 7 bases of the junction left unmatched. Here the CDR3 DNA reads TGTGCCAGCAGCCGAGGGGAGGGGCCCACAGATACGCAGTATTTT. This encodes CASSRGEGPTDTQYF. The variable domain in full, with the rest retrieved from reference TRBV5-4 and TRBJ2-3, is ETGVTQSPTHLIKTRGQQVTLRCSSQSGHNTVSWYQQALGQGPQFIFQYYREEENGRGNFPPRFSGLQFPNYSSELNVNALELDDSALYLCASSRGEGPTDTQYFGPGTRLTVL.

This clone occurred a few times. The chain carries TRBV30 and TRBJ1-2, with D perhaps TRBD1 (5 bases). Trimming pared 0 bases from V and 3 bases from J, leaving 14 bases between. The CDR3 covers 15 residues. CDR1 is GTSNPN and CDR2 is SVGIG in the germline V gene (reference sequence). The CDR3 protein is CAWSVAGRGDYGYTF. CDR3 in DNA: TGTGCCTGGAGTGTAGCGGGGCGGGGCGACTATGGCTACACCTTC.

This CDR3 reads CASSQDIGQGNTGELFF. The CDR3 DNA is TGTGCCAGCAGCCAAGATATCGGACAGGGTAACACCGGGGAGCTGTTTTTT. The chain recombines TRBV14 with TRBJ2-2; 8 nucleotides agree with TRBD1. CDR3 length: 17 amino acids. V lost 0 bases, J lost 2 bases, and 5 bases stayed unmatched. CDR1 is SGHDN and CDR2 is FVKESK in the germline V gene.

V is TRBV7-9 and J is TRBJ2-3; D uncertain. V shed 1 base and J shed 7 bases, with 18 bases lying between them. CDR1 is SEHNR, CDR2 FQNEAQ, per germline (reference sequence). CDR3 size: 16 residues. CDR3 region: CASSLVVGRVKNTQYF. CDR3 sequence (DNA): TGTGCCAGCAGCTTAGTTGTTGGTCGGGTGAAGAATACGCAGTATTTT.

This chain joins TRBV2 and TRBJ2-5, with 12 bases fitting TRBD1. The CDR3 is 16 residues long. Per germline, CDR1 SNHLY and CDR2 FYNNEI. Trimming cost V 5 bases and J 5 bases; bases outside gene matches: 9. The CDR3 DNA sequence: TGTGCCAGCAGTCCATCATCCGGGACAGGGGGCGAGACCCAGTACTTC. Encoded protein: CASSPSSGTGGETQYF.

The V call is TRBV21-1, the J call TRBJ2-7; TRBD2, the table's D call, lacks a check against the DNA. TRBV21-1 is a known pseudogene. This CDR3 spans 14 amino acids. The CDR3 DNA follows: TGTGCCAGCAGCAAAGCGCGGGGCCCCTACGAGCAGTACTTC. This gives the protein CASSKARGPYEQYF.

The chain employs TRBV6-1 and TRBJ2-3, with a possible D match to TRBD1 (6 bases). V was clipped by 2 bases and J by 7 bases, with 16 bases between them. Germline CDR1 is MNHNS and CDR2 is SASEGT. There are 15 residues in the CDR3. CDR3 region: CASSERENRVNTQYF. The CDR3 bases are TGTGCCAGCAGTGAACGAGAAAACAGGGTAAATACGCAGTATTTT.

The V call is TRBV11-2, the J call TRBJ1-2; D possibly corresponds to TRBD1 (5 bases). Trimming left V 1 base short and J 5 bases short, with 11 bases between. This CDR3 is 14 amino acids long. In germline, CDR1 is SGHAT, CDR2 FQNNGV. The CDR3 region has the DNA TGTGCCAGCAGCTTAGGGCAGGGAATGTATGGCTACACCTTC. Translating it yields CASSLGQGMYGYTF.

This clone occurred once. The chain carries TRBV30 and TRBJ2-5; D call uncertain. Germline V gene data show CDR1 as GTSNPN and CDR2 as SVGIG (reference sequence). V dropped 0 bases and J dropped 5 bases, with 7 bases sitting between them. The CDR3 is made up of 12 amino acids. In DNA form, the CDR3 reads TGTGCCTGGAGTGTAATCGGGGAGACCCAGTACTTC. This translates into CAWSVIGETQYF.

V gene TRBV5-1 combines with J gene TRBJ2-1; 10 bases agree with TRBD2. The CDR3 sequence is 15 residues long. After removal of 0 bases from V and 5 bases from J, the junction contained 2 bases not matched to a gene. CDR1 is SGHRS, CDR2 YFSETQ, per germline. The CDR3 DNA is TGCGCCAGCAGCTTGGTAGCGGGGGGACACAATGAGCAGTTCTTC. This encodes CASSLVAGGHNEQFF.

Here the CDR3 reads CSVAERRRETQYF. DNA for the CDR3: TGCAGCGTTGCAGAAAGGAGAAGAGAGACCCAGTACTTC. The chain links TRBV29-1 to TRBJ2-5, with D hard to call. The CDR3 contains 13 residues. V was shortened by 4 bases and J by 4 bases, with 13 bases between the two germline ends. Germline-derived CDR1 and CDR2 are SQVTM and ANQGSEA.

The chain is built from TRBV6-5 and TRBJ1-2; D possibly corresponds to TRBD1 (6 bases). This CDR3 is 14 amino acids long. The V end lost 5 bases, the J end lost 3 bases, and 13 bases lay between the germline ends. Per the germline V gene, CDR1 is MNHEY and CDR2 is SVGAGI. The CDR3 DNA is TGTGCCAGCAGTCTATCCCCAGGGGACTATGGCTACACCTTC. It yields the protein CASSLSPGDYGYTF.

The chain uses TRBV5-1 and TRBJ2-1; 12 bases match TRBD1. The CDR3 sequence is 17 residues long. Losses at the gene ends were 4 bases for V and 7 bases for J; bases not matched to a gene: 12. The V gene's germline CDR1 is SGHRS and CDR2 YFSETQ. The CDR3 DNA reads as TGCGCCAGCAGCCACAACTCCGGGACAGGGGGCTTGAATGAGCAGTTCTTC. Translated: CASSHNSGTGGLNEQFF.

The rearrangement uses TRBV7-2 and TRBJ2-7; TRBD1 might be the D (6 bases). Germline values: CDR1 SGHTA, CDR2 FQGNSA. The CDR3 loop spans 14 amino acids. The V gene lost 5 bases and the J gene lost 6 bases, with 17 bases spanning the gap. The CDR3 loop reads CASSVNPGHFEQYV. The CDR3 coding sequence is TGTGCCAGCAGCGTAAATCCGGGACACTTCGAGCAGTACGTC.

The chain recombines TRBV24-1 with TRBJ1-4, with TRBD1 identical over 7 bases. The CDR3 runs to 16 residues. V dropped 6 bases and J dropped 2; count of bases not matched to a gene: 8. Germline CDR1 and CDR2: KGHDR and SFDVKD. The CDR3, as DNA: TGTGCCACCAGTACAGGGGCCGACGATACTAATGAAAAACTGTTTTTT. This translates into CATSTGADDTNEKLFF.

This chain links TRBV11-2 with TRBJ2-5; 8 nucleotides align to TRBD1. The V gene's germline CDR1 is SGHAT and CDR2 FQNNGV. J was trimmed by 4 bases and V by 3 bases; bases with no gene match: 7. The CDR3 is 15 residues long. CDR3 loop: CASSFQGALRETQYF. Written as DNA, the CDR3 is TGTGCCAGCAGCTTCCAGGGGGCGCTCCGAGAGACCCAGTACTTC.

This chain uses TRBV14 with TRBJ2-3; D is uncertain. This CDR3 comprises 12 residues. The germline gives CDR1 SGHDN, CDR2 FVKESK. The V end was cut by 2 bases, the J end by 6 bases, with 6 bases between. The CDR3 DNA reads as TGTGCCAGCAGCCAACTACGGGATACGCAGTATTTT. Encoded protein: CASSQLRDTQYF.